The TCR beta chain described here comes from a study of CD8 T cells in Susac syndrome. Random-hexamer reverse transcription was applied to roughly 0.5 to 1 ug RNA. Amplification of TCR beta CDR3 was carried out by immunoSEQ multiplex PCR, which covered 54 Vbeta and 13 Jbeta segments. TCRdb reprocessed the immunoSEQ multiplex PCR reads via MiXCR and lists one record per CDR3 protein. The table shows about 300,000 distinct CDR3 sequences, with roughly 85% occurring only once. Study-wide results and caveats: As acknowledged by the study, its TCR sequencing and HLA analysis included a relatively small number of individuals.

The CDR3 loop spans 15 amino acids. Looked up from germline, CDR1 is SEHNR and CDR2 is FQNEAQ (reference sequence). Trimming took 4 bases from V and 7 from J, leaving 19 bases between them. The multiple sclerosis control group comprised treatment-naive patients with stable or active relapsing-remitting disease. TEMRA cells were FACS-enriched, and CD8+ and CD4+ T cells were isolated negatively. Note on this clonotype: Its antigen is still unknown.

The rearrangement uses TRBV7-9 and TRBJ2-5; D possibly corresponds to TRBD1 (6 bases). The receptor's source is a human donor with multiple sclerosis. The sequenced sample consisted of CD8+ T cells from PBMCs. CDR3 region: CASSSLDRPLGTQYF. CDR3 nucleotides: TGTGCCAGCAGCTCTTTAGACAGGCCGCTGGGGACCCAGTACTTC. Looking up the rest from reference TRBV7-9 and TRBJ2-5 gives the full variable domain: DTGVSQNPRHKITKRGQNVTFRCDPISEHNRLYWYRQTLGQGPEFLTYFQNEAQLEKSRLLSDRFSAERPKGSFSTLEIQRTEQGDSAMYLCASSSLDRPLGTQYFGPGTRLLVL.